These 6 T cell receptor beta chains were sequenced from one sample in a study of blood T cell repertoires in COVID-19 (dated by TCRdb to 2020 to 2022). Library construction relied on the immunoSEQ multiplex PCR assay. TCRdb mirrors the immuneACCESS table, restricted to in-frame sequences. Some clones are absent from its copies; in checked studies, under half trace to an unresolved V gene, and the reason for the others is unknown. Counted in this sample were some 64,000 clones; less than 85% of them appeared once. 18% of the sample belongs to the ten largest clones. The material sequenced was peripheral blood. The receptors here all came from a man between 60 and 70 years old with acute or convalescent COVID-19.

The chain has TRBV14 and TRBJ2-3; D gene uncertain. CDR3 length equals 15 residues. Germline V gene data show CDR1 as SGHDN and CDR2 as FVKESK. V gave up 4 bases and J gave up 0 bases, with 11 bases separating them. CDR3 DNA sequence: TGTGCCAGCAGCCGAAGAGCGATGAGCACAGATACGCAGTATTTT. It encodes CASSRRAMSTDTQYF.

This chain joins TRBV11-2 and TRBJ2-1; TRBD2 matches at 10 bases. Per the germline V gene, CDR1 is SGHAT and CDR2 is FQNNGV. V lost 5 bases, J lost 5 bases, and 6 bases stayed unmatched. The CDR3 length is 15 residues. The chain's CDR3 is CASSALAGRHNEQFF. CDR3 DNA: TGTGCCAGCAGCGCACTAGCGGGAAGACACAATGAGCAGTTCTTC.

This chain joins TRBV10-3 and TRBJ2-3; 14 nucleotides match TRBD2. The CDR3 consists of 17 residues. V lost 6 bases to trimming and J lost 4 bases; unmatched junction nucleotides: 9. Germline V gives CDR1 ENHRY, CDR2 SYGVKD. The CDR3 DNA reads TGTGCCATCAGGGGGACTAGCGGGAGTGTAACCGCAGATACGCAGTATTTT. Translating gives CAIRGTSGSVTADTQYF.

CDR3 sequence: CASSFGRGLAGTEQYF. DNA of the CDR3: TGTGCCAGCAGTTTTGGGCGCGGACTAGCGGGAACCGAGCAGTACTTC. The chain couples TRBV27 to TRBJ2-7; 12 bases agree with TRBD2. Trimming removed 3 bases from V and 6 bases from J; junction bases left unmatched: 9. CDR1 is MNHEY and CDR2 is SMNVEV in the germline V gene (reference sequence). The CDR3 spans 16 residues.

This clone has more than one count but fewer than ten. In nucleotides, the CDR3 is TGTGCCAGCAGCTTAGAAGGGACTAGGGTGGTTCGGGAGCTGTTTTTT. Its protein is CASSLEGTRVVRELFF. The chain combines TRBV7-2 with TRBJ2-2, with 8 nucleotides matching TRBD2. The germline gives CDR1 SGHTA, CDR2 FQGNSA. The CDR3 spans 16 residues. The V gene end was trimmed by 1 base and the J gene end by 9 bases; junction bases not matched to a gene: 10.

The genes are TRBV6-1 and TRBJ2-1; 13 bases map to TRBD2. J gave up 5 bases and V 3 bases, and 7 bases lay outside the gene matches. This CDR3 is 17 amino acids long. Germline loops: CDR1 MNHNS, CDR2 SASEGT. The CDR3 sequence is CASSDPRLAGGNNEQFF. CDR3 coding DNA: TGTGCCAGCAGTGACCCAAGACTAGCGGGAGGTAACAATGAGCAGTTCTTC.